Listed here is a single TCR beta chain. Its antigen remains unidentified. Produced via immunoSEQ multiplex PCR; TCRdb's table is partial and in-frame only. The sample comprises under 80,000 clones, 88% of which are singletons, and around 0.95% rests with the top ten. This entry belongs to a study of OX40 agonist ivuxolimab in advanced cancers. Study-wide findings and caveats: By week 6 at 0.1 to 3.0 mg/kg, blood CD4+ and CD8+ T cells had expanded clonally. Certain nonresponders additionally had low normalized T-cell clonal expansion.

Germline V CDR1 and CDR2: MGHDK, SYGVNS. The CDR3 sequence is 18 residues long. J gave up 5 bases and V 8 bases, and 13 bases lay outside the gene matches. The genes are TRBV25-1 and TRBJ2-3; 16 bases fit TRBD2. This specimen consisted of CD4+ or CD8+ T cells sorted from blood, obtained in a trial of the OX40 agonist ivuxolimab. This TCR derives from an adult with an advanced solid tumor such as melanoma, head and neck, liver or kidney cancer. This chain's CDR3 is CASSRGTSGRVRGDTQYF. CDR3 DNA: TGTGCCAGCTCGAGAGGGACTAGCGGGAGGGTGAGGGGAGATACGCAGTATTTT.